This entry lists 4 T cell receptor beta chains sequenced from one sample in a study of regulatory T cells in long-lasting Graves disease. Regarding time point: newly diagnosed GD, antithyroid drugs for less than 3 months. PBMCs were the source of the RNA used for TCR sequencing. Arm-PCR of CDR3 regions and iRepertoire HTBI primers were the basis on which TCR beta libraries were built. From the multiplex PCR reads, TCRdb called clonotypes with MiXCR, one entry per CDR3 protein. The profile shows 250,000 to 300,000 distinct CDR3 sequences, 15% to 20% of them singletons. The same sample was also used in a study of T cells in Graves' hyperthyroidism and ophthalmopathy.

The specimen was peripheral blood mononuclear cells (PBMCs), collected at new diagnosis, from a patient treated with antithyroid drugs. The receptors were sampled from a woman in her 30s with Graves disease.

This clonotype was counted at least ten times. This rearrangement joins TRBV20-1 to TRBJ1-6, with 7 bases that match TRBD1. Trimming at V came to 5 bases and at J to 7 bases, leaving 5 bases not matched to a gene. The CDR3 runs 13 residues. From germline, CDR1 is DFQATT and CDR2 SNEGSKA (reference sequence). In DNA, the CDR3 is TGCAGTGCTCAGGGGGGCCTCAATTCACCCCTCCACTTT. Protein: CSAQGGLNSPLHF.

The table lists this clonotype with many counts. The J gene is TRBJ2-3, the V gene TRBV12-3 or TRBV12-4; TRBD2 aligns across 12 bases. The CDR3 is 17 amino acids. The junction had 8 bases not matched to a gene; V was cut back by 3 bases and J by 4 bases. The CDR3 protein is CASSLPSGGVFADTQYF. The CDR3 DNA is TGTGCCAGCAGTTTGCCTAGCGGGGGGGTATTCGCAGATACGCAGTATTTT.

In its sample, this clonotype was seen a few times. A much larger clone is a single base away; this may be a read error. The V and J genes are TRBV5-1 and TRBJ1-1; 12 bases align to TRBD1. The CDR3 has 14 residues. The V segment lost 4 bases and the J segment 9 bases; nucleotides outside the gene matches: 7. The V gene's germline CDR1 is SGHRS and CDR2 YFSETQ. DNA for the CDR3: TGCGCCAGCAGCACGGGACAGGGGGCTGCTAAAGCTTTCTTT. Translated, it gives CASSTGQGAAKAFF.

At least ten counts were recorded for this clonotype. The chain joins TRBV28 to TRBJ2-2; D may be TRBD1 or TRBD2 (6 bases each). Germline V gene sequence: CDR1 MDHEN, CDR2 SYDVKM. The CDR3 runs 14 residues. V lost 7 bases to trimming and J lost 6 bases, with 15 bases between them. The CDR3 loop reads CASTEGGDAGELFF. CDR3 bases: TGTGCCAGCACCGAGGGGGGCGATGCCGGGGAGCTGTTTTTT. The full variable domain, in which reference TRBV28 and TRBJ2-2 provide the parts outside the CDR3, is DVKVTQSSRYLVKRTGEKVFLECVQDMDHENMFWYRQDPGLGLRLIYFSYDVKMKEKGDIPEGYSVSREKKERFSLILESASTNQTSMYLCASTEGGDAGELFFGEGSRLTVL.